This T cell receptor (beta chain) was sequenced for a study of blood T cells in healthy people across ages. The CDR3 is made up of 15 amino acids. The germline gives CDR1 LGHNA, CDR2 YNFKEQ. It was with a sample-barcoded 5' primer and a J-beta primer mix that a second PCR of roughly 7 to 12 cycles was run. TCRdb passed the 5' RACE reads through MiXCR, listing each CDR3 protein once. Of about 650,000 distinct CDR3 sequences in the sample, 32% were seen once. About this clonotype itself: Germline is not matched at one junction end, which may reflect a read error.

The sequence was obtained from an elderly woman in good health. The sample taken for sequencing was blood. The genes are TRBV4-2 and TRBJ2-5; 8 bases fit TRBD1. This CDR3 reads CTSSSADREKETQYF. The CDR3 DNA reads TGTACCAGCAGCTCTGCGGACAGGGAAAAAGAGACCCAGTACTTC.